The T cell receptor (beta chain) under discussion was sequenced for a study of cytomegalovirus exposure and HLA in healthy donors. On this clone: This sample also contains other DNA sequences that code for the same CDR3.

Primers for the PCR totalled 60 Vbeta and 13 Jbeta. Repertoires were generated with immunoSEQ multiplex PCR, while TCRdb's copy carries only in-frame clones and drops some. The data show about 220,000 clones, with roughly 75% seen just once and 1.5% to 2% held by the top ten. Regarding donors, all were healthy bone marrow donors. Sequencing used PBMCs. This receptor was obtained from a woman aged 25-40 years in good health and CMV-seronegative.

The CDR3 nucleotides are TGTGCCAGCAGGGGGGACAGGGGGCAAACCGGGGAGCTGTTTTTT. Amino acids: CASRGDRGQTGELFF. The J gene is TRBJ2-2, the V gene TRBV6-1; 12 bases map to TRBD1. In germline, CDR1 is MNHNS, CDR2 SASEGT. V trimming: 6 bases; J trimming: 5 bases; junction bases outside the gene matches: 4. This CDR3 is built from 15 residues.